This TCR beta chain appears in the sequencing data of a study of T cells in localized non-small cell lung cancer. V gave up 3 bases and J gave up 10 bases, with 13 bases separating them. Germline V gives CDR1 MDHEN, CDR2 SYDVKM. There are 13 residues in the CDR3. Sequencing was performed with immunoSEQ multiplex PCR; in TCRdb, only in-frame clones are kept and a portion is missing. The repertoire has more than 20,000 clones, over 70% of them found once; the top ten carry 9.5% to 15%. This TCR was recovered from a man aged 35 to 69 with stage II squamous cell lung carcinoma. Sequencing was performed on PBMCs, taken before any cancer treatment. This chain links TRBV28 with TRBJ2-1, with a tentative D call TRBD1 (6 bases). The CDR3 here is CASSLSHRVEQFF. The CDR3 nucleotides are TGTGCCAGCAGTTTGTCCCACAGGGTGGAGCAGTTCTTC.